Following are 18 T cell receptor beta chains from one sample sequenced in a study of cytomegalovirus exposure and HLA in healthy donors. A multiplex PCR was run with 60 Vbeta primers and 13 Jbeta primers. TCRdb's table, derived via immunoSEQ multiplex PCR, lists solely in-frame clones and lacks some. The sample records 150,000 to 200,000 clones, 78% being singletons. Sequencing input: PBMCs. These receptors all stem from a woman in her thirties in good health and CMV-seropositive.

The genes are TRBV7-9 and TRBJ2-7; TRBD2 aligns across 8 bases. The length of the CDR3 is 16 residues. J lost 3 bases, V lost 3 bases, and 10 bases had no gene match. CDR1 and CDR2 from the germline V gene are SEHNR and FQNEAQ (reference sequence). CDR3 loop: CASSFLERERGYEQYF. For the CDR3, the DNA is TGTGCCAGCAGCTTTTTGGAGCGGGAGAGAGGCTACGAGCAGTACTTC.

The sample holds a few counts of this clone. This rearrangement joins TRBV7-9 to TRBJ2-7; maybe TRBD2 (6 bases). Germline V gene lookup returns CDR1 SEHNR and CDR2 FQNEAQ (reference sequence). The CDR3 spans 13 residues. With 3 bases removed from V and 3 bases from J, the gap between germline ends came to 9 bases. The CDR3 DNA reads as TGTGCCAGCAGCTTCGGAGGGGACTACGAGCAGTACTTC. Protein product: CASSFGGDYEQYF.

The V call is TRBV7-9, the J call TRBJ1-4; weak D call: TRBD1 (5 bases). Trimming pared 1 base from V and 8 bases from J, leaving 14 bases between. The CDR3 extends over 15 amino acids. Germline V CDR1 and CDR2: SEHNR, FQNEAQ (reference sequence). The CDR3 is CASSLGSQGSEKLFF. CDR3 nucleotide sequence: TGTGCCAGCAGCTTAGGTAGTCAGGGTTCGGAAAAACTGTTTTTT.

The chain has TRBV6-5 and TRBJ1-1; perhaps TRBD1 as D (5 bases). The CDR3 is made up of 15 amino acids. V was clipped by 2 bases and J by 1 base, with 11 bases between them. Germline CDR1 reads MNHEY; CDR2 reads SVGAGI. This CDR3 reads CASSYAGQKNTEAFF. In nucleotides, the CDR3 is TGTGCCAGCAGTTACGCCGGACAAAAGAACACTGAAGCTTTCTTT.

The chain couples TRBV19 to TRBJ2-2; TRBD1 agrees at 7 bases. This CDR3 has 16 residues. V was clipped by 6 bases and J by 0 bases; unmatched bases: 7. CDR1 is LNHDA, CDR2 SQIVND, per germline (reference sequence). The CDR3 loop reads CASSFYRGTNTGELFF. As DNA, the CDR3 is TGTGCCAGTAGCTTCTACAGGGGAACGAACACCGGGGAGCTGTTTTTT. Combining the CDR3 with reference TRBV19 and TRBJ2-2 gives the whole variable domain DGGITQSPKYLFRKEGQNVTLSCEQNLNHDAMYWYRQDPGQGLRLIYYSQIVNDFQKGDIAEGYSVSREKKESFPLTVTSAQKNPTAFYLCASSFYRGTNTGELFFGEGSRLTVL.

This sequence joins TRBV5-6 and TRBJ2-2; 9 bases match TRBD2. Trimming removed 2 bases from V and 1 base from J; junction bases left unmatched: 3. This CDR3 spans 16 amino acids. Germline V gene sequence: CDR1 SGHDT, CDR2 YYEEEE. CDR3 amino acids: CASSFSGRGNTGELFF. The CDR3 DNA sequence: TGTGCCAGCAGCTTTAGCGGGAGAGGGAACACCGGGGAGCTGTTTTTT.

The chain combines TRBV13 with TRBJ2-2; the D gene is possibly TRBD1 (5 bases). CDR3 size: 16 residues. Germline V CDR1 and CDR2: PRHDT, FYEKMQ (reference sequence). V shed 5 bases and J shed 5 bases, with 18 bases lying between them. The CDR3 sequence is CASSLKKIGVTGELFF. The CDR3 nucleotides read TGTGCCAGCAGCCTTAAGAAGATAGGGGTAACCGGGGAGCTGTTTTTT.

The rearrangement uses TRBV4-1 and TRBJ2-6; D unclear. With 2 bases removed from V and 4 bases from J, the gap between germline ends came to 9 bases. The CDR3 totals 15 residues. Looked up from germline, CDR1 is MGHRA and CDR2 is YSYEKL. The CDR3 loop is CASSQSRLGANVLTF. The CDR3 DNA sequence: TGCGCCAGCAGCCAATCCCGACTGGGGGCCAACGTCCTGACTTTC.

This clone has just one count. J is TRBJ2-1 and V is TRBV4-1, with TRBD2 matching 10 bases. Unmatched junction bases numbered 14, after V lost 0 bases and J lost 3 bases. Germline CDR1 is MGHRA and CDR2 is YSYEKL. The CDR3 contains 20 residues. CDR3 bases: TGCGCCAGCAGCCAAGACGGCCAGGCCCATATAGCGGGAGGCTACAATGAGCAGTTCTTC. This codes for CASSQDGQAHIAGGYNEQFF.

The V gene is TRBV5-8, the J gene TRBJ2-4; the D is unclear. This CDR3 is 17 amino acids long. Per germline, CDR1 SGHTS and CDR2 YDEGEE. V was clipped by 0 bases and J by 0 bases, with 13 bases between them. As DNA, the CDR3 is TGTGCCAGCAGCTTGGCGAGGCAGTCCATAGCCAAAAACATTCAGTACTTC. Protein sequence: CASSLARQSIAKNIQYF.

This chain joins TRBV10-3 and TRBJ2-7, with unresolved D. The V gene lost 2 bases and the J gene lost 0 bases, with 11 bases spanning the gap. Germline loops: CDR1 ENHRY, CDR2 SYGVKD. The CDR3 contains 15 residues. CDR3 bases: TGTGCCATCAGTGAGGGGCTGGCCAGCTCCTACGAGCAGTACTTC. Protein product: CAISEGLASSYEQYF.

The chain links TRBV4-3 to TRBJ2-7; D unclear. The germline gives CDR1 LGHNA, CDR2 YSLEER. The V end lost 0 bases, the J end lost 9 bases, and 15 bases lay between the germline ends. CDR3 length: 14 amino acids. The CDR3 loop is CASSQDLTPSRQYF. Here the CDR3 DNA reads TGCGCCAGCAGCCAAGATCTCACACCGTCAAGGCAGTACTTC.

The genes are TRBV6-6 and TRBJ1-1; D not resolved. The V end was cut by 2 bases, the J end by 6 bases, with 10 bases between. Germline V gene sequence: CDR1 MNHNY, CDR2 SVGAGI (reference sequence). CDR3 size: 13 residues. CDR3 loop: CASSYAGSAEAFF. CDR3 in DNA: TGTGCCAGCAGTTACGCGGGGTCCGCTGAAGCTTTCTTT.

The chain has TRBV28 and TRBJ2-7, with TRBD2 as a possible D gene (6 bases). V gave up 5 bases and J gave up 1 base, with 15 bases separating them. The CDR3 is made up of 15 amino acids. Germline CDR1 and CDR2: MDHEN and SYDVKM. CDR3 protein: CASSIRDSVSYEQYF. The DNA for the CDR3 is TGTGCCAGCAGTATCCGGGACTCGGTGTCCTACGAGCAGTACTTC. Supplemented by reference TRBV28 and TRBJ2-7, the full variable domain reads DVKVTQSSRYLVKRTGEKVFLECVQDMDHENMFWYRQDPGLGLRLIYFSYDVKMKEKGDIPEGYSVSREKKERFSLILESASTNQTSMYLCASSIRDSVSYEQYFGPGTRLTVT.

This clone has just a few counts. The rearrangement joins TRBV7-8 to TRBJ2-3; a possible D gene is TRBD2 (7 bases). V was trimmed by 3 bases and J by 6 bases, leaving 22 bases between them. There are 17 residues in the CDR3. CDR1 is SGHVS and CDR2 is FQNEAQ in the germline V gene. The CDR3 sequence: CASSFRPTSNQGDTQYF. CDR3 DNA sequence: TGTGCCAGCAGCTTCCGACCGACTAGCAATCAGGGGGATACGCAGTATTTT.

On this clone: It is likely a read error, because the conserved phenylalanine at the end of the CDR3 is missing. The DNA is omitted, as the CDR3 cannot be located on it reliably, and the CDR3 follows TCRdb's listing. V is TRBV4-3 and J is TRBJ2-7; the table's D call, TRBD1, was not checked against the DNA. Germline V lookup: CDR1 LGHNA, CDR2 YSLEER. Ends included, the CDR3 has 11 residues. The CDR3: CASSQEGRVEL.

The CDR3 nucleotides are TGTGCCAGCAGATACGGGGGGAGGGGAAAACTGTTTTTT. It specifies CASRYGGRGKLFF. The chain recombines TRBV6-5 with TRBJ1-4; maybe TRBD1 (5 bases). CDR3 length: 13 residues. Germline V gene data show CDR1 as MNHEY and CDR2 as SVGAGI. V lost 6 bases to trimming and J lost 10 bases, with 15 bases between them.

The chain recombines TRBV5-1 with TRBJ2-4; 8 nucleotides line up with TRBD2. CDR1 is SGHRS and CDR2 is YFSETQ in the germline V gene. Trimming at V came to 0 bases and at J to 0 bases, leaving 5 bases not matched to a gene. This CDR3 is built from 17 residues. CDR3 bases: TGCGCCAGCAGCTTGGGGGCTAGCGGGCTAGCCAAAAACATTCAGTACTTC. It specifies CASSLGASGLAKNIQYF.